The rows below give T cell receptor beta chains drawn from one sample of a study of shared clonotypes between healthy human individuals. The data were produced by immunoSEQ multiplex PCR, yet TCRdb's version contains in-frame clones alone and is incomplete. The sample carries about 2 million clones, 90% to 95% recorded once. Sequenced material: naive CD4+ T cells sorted from blood. All receptors derive from a man aged 18 to 30 in good health. Both conserved end residues are trimmed from each CDR3. Each record gives: V gene, CDR3 protein.

>TRBV7-2
ASSLVGTSRYEQY
>TRBV6-1
ASSALGGSNYGYT
>TRBV4-1
ASSQGTTETQY
>TRBV5-4
ASRSQGTTDTQY
>TRBV5-1
ASSLGGNPGELF
>TRBV7-9
ASSSAIWASEAYEQY
>TRBV5-1
ASSNGQATYEQY
>TRBV5-1
ASSPAEYRKSTDTQY
>TRBV4-1
ASSQDRAGASTGELF
>TRBV4-1
ASSQDIPGRNINYGYT
>TRBV19
ASSLGQSNTEAF
>TRBV2
ASSEDSGTGNSPLH
>TRBV5-4
ASSLTSGRGYEQY
>TRBV7-2
ASSLTGRMSYNEQF
>TRBV10-3
ASSDPRVTYGYT